The rows below give T cell receptor beta chains drawn from one sample of a study of T cells after yellow fever vaccination. In TCRdb, the 5' RACE reads were re-called with MiXCR into one record per CDR3 protein. Of some 16,000 distinct CDR3 sequences detected, about 4% appear once; the ten largest clones hold about 0.4%. Sequencing used PBMCs, either bulk or a sorted T-cell subset (CD4+, CD8+, memory, or dextramer-sorted; not recorded which), obtained 15 days after the yellow fever booster vaccination. The receptors shown here come from a man between 25 and 39 years old who received the YFV17D yellow fever vaccine. Each CDR3 is given with its conserved first and last residue. A D gene is named only where the DNA matches it firmly. Size is stated for part of the rows, as once, few or many counts, or as a class when the clone is expanded.

V: TRBV12-3/TRBV12-4; J: TRBJ2-7; D: TRBD2; size: many; DNA: TGTGCCAGCAGGCCCAATGGGGGGGGGAACGAGCAGTACTTC; CDR3: CASRPNGGGNEQYF
V: TRBV12-3/TRBV12-4; J: TRBJ2-7; D: NA; size: many; DNA: TGTGCCAGCAGTCTCCAGCTTGGGGGGTCCCACGAGCAGTACTTC; CDR3: CASSLQLGGSHEQYF
V: TRBV24-1; J: TRBJ2-2; D: TRBD2; size: medium-sized; DNA: TGTGCCACCAGTGACCCACTAGCGGCGAACACCGGGGAGCTGTTTTTT; CDR3: CATSDPLAANTGELFF
V: TRBV5-4; J: TRBJ2-1; D: NA; size: many; DNA: TGTGCCAGCAGCTTGGGAGCGAATGAGCAGTTCTTC; CDR3: CASSLGANEQFF
V: TRBV4-3; J: TRBJ2-5; D: TRBD2; size: many; DNA: TGCGCCAGCAGCCAAGGTTTCGCGGCTAGCGGGAGTGAGACCCAGTACTTC; CDR3: CASSQGFAASGSETQYF
V: TRBV12-3/TRBV12-4; J: TRBJ2-7; D: NA; size: medium-sized; DNA: TGTGCCAGCAGCCAGACAGCTACCTACGAGCAGTACTTC; CDR3: CASSQTATYEQYF
V: TRBV7-6; J: TRBJ2-1; D: NA; size: medium-sized; DNA: TGTGCCAGCAGCCCATTAGTAAGCGCGGACTACAATGAGCAGTTCTTC; CDR3: CASSPLVSADYNEQFF
V: TRBV6-2/TRBV6-3; J: TRBJ2-3; D: NA; size: many; DNA: TGTGCCAGCAATTTTCTCCTCTCTAGCACAGATACGCAGTATTTT; CDR3: CASNFLLSSTDTQYF
V: TRBV6-2/TRBV6-3; J: TRBJ2-7; D: TRBD1; size: many; DNA: TGTGCCAGCAGTTTGGTGGGACAGCTACTTCGGGACGAGCAGTACTTC; CDR3: CASSLVGQLLRDEQYF
V: TRBV20-1; J: TRBJ2-3; D: TRBD1; size: many; DNA: TGCAGTGCAGAAAGGAGGGACAGGGGTACAGATACGCAGTATTTT; CDR3: CSAERRDRGTDTQYF
V: TRBV7-7; J: TRBJ1-4; D: NA; size: NA; DNA: TGTGCTAGCAGCACAAGCTCGCGGGAAAAACTGTTTTTT; CDR3: CASSTSSREKLFF
V: TRBV7-2; J: TRBJ2-7; D: NA; size: many; DNA: TGTGCCAGCAGCTTAAACAGGGGGGGGTACGAGCAGTACTTC; CDR3: CASSLNRGGYEQYF
V: TRBV20-1; J: TRBJ2-1; D: TRBD2; size: medium-sized; DNA: TGCAGTGCTAGAGATCCCGGGAGGGCCTTTTACAATGAGCAGTTCTTC; CDR3: CSARDPGRAFYNEQFF
V: TRBV30; J: TRBJ2-1; D: NA; size: medium-sized; DNA: TGTGCCTGGAGTGACTACAATGAGCAGTTCTTC; CDR3: CAWSDYNEQFF
V: TRBV6-5; J: TRBJ2-3; D: NA; size: many; DNA: TGTGCCAGCAGTTCCCTTCTCAGTCCAACGACAGATACGCAGTATTTT; CDR3: CASSSLLSPTTDTQYF
V: TRBV12-3/TRBV12-4; J: TRBJ2-7; D: NA; size: many; DNA: TGTGCCAGCAGTTGGGACGGGAGCTCCTACGAGCAGTACTTC; CDR3: CASSWDGSSYEQYF
V: TRBV14; J: TRBJ2-5; D: NA; size: many; DNA: TGTGCCAGCAGCGCCCCGGACAGATCATCCCAAGAGACCCAGTACTTC; CDR3: CASSAPDRSSQETQYF
V: TRBV24-1; J: TRBJ2-1; D: TRBD2; size: many; DNA: TGTGCCACCAGTGCCCCGTCCTCTAGCGGGAGGGCCAATGAGCAGTTCTTC; CDR3: CATSAPSSSGRANEQFF
V: TRBV19; J: TRBJ2-1; D: TRBD1; size: NA; DNA: TGTGCCAGTAGTCTGGGACAGGGGGGATACAATGAGCAGTTCTTC; CDR3: CASSLGQGGYNEQFF
V: TRBV4-2; J: TRBJ2-7; D: NA; size: few; DNA: TGTGCCAGCGGCCCCGGACCTCCCTCCTACGAGCAGTACTTC; CDR3: CASGPGPPSYEQYF
V: TRBV7-6; J: TRBJ1-1; D: NA; size: many; DNA: TGTGCCAGCAGCTTAGTACCGGAGAACACTGAAGCTTTCTTT; CDR3: CASSLVPENTEAFF
V: TRBV20-1; J: TRBJ2-1; D: TRBD1; size: many; DNA: TGCAGTGCCCCGACAGGGTCCTACAATGAGCAGTTCTTC; CDR3: CSAPTGSYNEQFF
V: TRBV5-6; J: TRBJ2-7; D: NA; size: many; DNA: TGTGCCAGCAGCTTCGTAGGGGTTCTATCCTACGAGCAGTACTTC; CDR3: CASSFVGVLSYEQYF
V: TRBV20-1; J: TRBJ2-1; D: NA; size: many; DNA: TGCAGTGCGAATTCCCTCCGGGAGAACAATGAGCAGTTCTTC; CDR3: CSANSLRENNEQFF
V: TRBV2; J: TRBJ2-5; D: TRBD2; size: many; DNA: TGTGCCAGCGTTCCGACGGGAGGGCCTGAGACCCAGTACTTC; CDR3: CASVPTGGPETQYF
V: TRBV25-1; J: TRBJ2-5; D: TRBD2; size: many; DNA: TGTGCCAGCACCCCCCTCGGGGGGAGGAACCAAGAGACCCAGTACTTC; CDR3: CASTPLGGRNQETQYF
V: TRBV4-3; J: TRBJ2-7; D: TRBD2; size: many; DNA: TGCGCCAGCAGCACCGATGGGGGGGCCTACGAGCAGTACTTC; CDR3: CASSTDGGAYEQYF
V: TRBV28; J: TRBJ2-7; D: NA; size: many; DNA: TGTGCCAGCAGAACATTAGCGGCCCCTGACTTC; CDR3: CASRTLAAPDF
V: TRBV24-1; J: TRBJ2-2; D: NA; size: few; DNA: TGTGCCACCAAGGACGGATACACCGGGGAGCTGTTTTTT; CDR3: CATKDGYTGELFF
V: TRBV3-1; J: TRBJ2-5; D: NA; size: many; DNA: TGTGCCAGCAGCGCAAGAGGGAGGGAGACCCAGTACTTC; CDR3: CASSARGRETQYF
V: TRBV7-3; J: TRBJ2-3; D: NA; size: many; DNA: TGTGCCAGCAGCTCCGGGCCCTCCTCCCCGGAAGCGATAGATACGCAGTATTTT; CDR3: CASSSGPSSPEAIDTQYF
V: TRBV29-1; J: TRBJ2-2; D: NA; size: many; DNA: TGCAGCGTCCTCTTAGGGGGTATCACCGGGGAGCTGTTTTTT; CDR3: CSVLLGGITGELFF
V: TRBV27; J: TRBJ1-5; D: TRBD1; size: many; DNA: TGTGCCAGCTCCGAGGACAGGTTTAATCCCCAGCATTTT; CDR3: CASSEDRFNPQHF
V: TRBV5-1; J: TRBJ2-5; D: TRBD2; size: medium-sized; DNA: TGCGCCAGCAGCTTATTAGCGGGAGGGCCACACGGGACCCAGTACTTC; CDR3: CASSLLAGGPHGTQYF
V: TRBV29-1; J: TRBJ2-2; D: NA; size: medium-sized; DNA: TGCAGCGTTGAAGGGGGCCCGAACACCGGGGAGCTGTTTTTT; CDR3: CSVEGGPNTGELFF
V: TRBV11-2; J: TRBJ2-3; D: NA; size: many; DNA: TGTGCCAGCAGCTTAGCTCTGGACTCTAGTCGCACAGATACGCAGTATTTT; CDR3: CASSLALDSSRTDTQYF